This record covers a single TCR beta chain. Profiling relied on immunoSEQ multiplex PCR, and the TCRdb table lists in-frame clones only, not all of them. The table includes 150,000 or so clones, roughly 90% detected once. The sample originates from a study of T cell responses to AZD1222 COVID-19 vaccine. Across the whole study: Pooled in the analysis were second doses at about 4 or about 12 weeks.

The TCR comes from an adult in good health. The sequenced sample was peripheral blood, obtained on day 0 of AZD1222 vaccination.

The CDR3 DNA is TGTGCCAGCAGGGTTTGGGGACAGGAGAATTATAGCAATCAGCCCCAGCATTTT. It is translated as CASRVWGQENYSNQPQHF. This sequence joins TRBV6-4 and TRBJ1-5, with TRBD1 identical over 8 bases. The length of the CDR3 is 18 residues. Per germline, CDR1 MRHNA and CDR2 SNTAGT. Trimming removed 6 bases from V and 0 bases from J; junction bases left unmatched: 13.